This T cell receptor beta chain is from a study of cytomegalovirus exposure and HLA in healthy donors. Study results and caveats: By a later analysis, the bulk of CMV-associated TCR beta chains appeared HLA-restricted.

A note on this clone: The antigen is not known.

V gave up 6 bases and J gave up 2 bases; unmatched junction bases: 3. This CDR3 has 14 amino acids. Germline V CDR1 and CDR2: MNHEY, SVGAGI. The PCR had 60 Vbeta and 13 Jbeta primers. This table comes from immunoSEQ multiplex PCR, and its TCRdb copy is limited to in-frame clones, with some not included. The sample yields over 150,000 clones, 70% to 85% seen once. The clonotype originates from a boy younger than 10 in good health and CMV-seronegative. The V gene is TRBV6-5, the J gene TRBJ1-2; 10 bases line up with TRBD1. Sequencing was done on a sample of PBMCs. The CDR3 sequence is CASSRDRGNYGYTF. Written as DNA, the CDR3 is TGTGCCAGCAGCAGGGACAGGGGAAACTATGGCTACACCTTC.